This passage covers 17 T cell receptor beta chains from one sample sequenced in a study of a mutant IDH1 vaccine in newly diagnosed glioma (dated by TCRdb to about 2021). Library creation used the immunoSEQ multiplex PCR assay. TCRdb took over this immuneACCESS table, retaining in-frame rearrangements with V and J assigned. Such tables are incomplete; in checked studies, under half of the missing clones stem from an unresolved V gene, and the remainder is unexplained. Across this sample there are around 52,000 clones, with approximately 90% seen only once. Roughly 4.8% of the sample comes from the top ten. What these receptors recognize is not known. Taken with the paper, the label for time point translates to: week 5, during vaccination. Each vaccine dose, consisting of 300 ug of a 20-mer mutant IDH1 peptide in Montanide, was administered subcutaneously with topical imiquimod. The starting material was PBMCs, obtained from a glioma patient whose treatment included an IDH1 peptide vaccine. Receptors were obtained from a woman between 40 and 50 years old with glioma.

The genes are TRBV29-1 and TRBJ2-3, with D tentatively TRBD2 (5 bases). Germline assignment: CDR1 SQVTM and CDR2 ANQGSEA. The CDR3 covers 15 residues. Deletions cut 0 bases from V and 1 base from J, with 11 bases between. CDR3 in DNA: TGCAGCGTTGAAGAGTTTGGTAGCGGCACAGATACGCAGTATTTT. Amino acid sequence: CSVEEFGSGTDTQYF.

CDR3 region: CASSLSPPIQGDRQPQHF. CDR3 bases: TGTGCCAGCAGTTTATCGCCTCCCATCCAGGGGGATAGGCAGCCCCAGCATTTT. V and J are TRBV28 and TRBJ1-5, with TRBD1 identical over 7 bases. The length of the CDR3 is 18 residues. With 1 base clipped from V and 7 bases from J, the junction kept 16 bases outside the gene matches. CDR1 and CDR2 (germline): MDHEN, SYDVKM.

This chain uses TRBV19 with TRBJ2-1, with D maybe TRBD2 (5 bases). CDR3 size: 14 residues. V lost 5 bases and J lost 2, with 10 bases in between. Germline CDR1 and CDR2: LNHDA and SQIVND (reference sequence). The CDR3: CASSLDSTYNEQFF. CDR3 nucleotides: TGTGCCAGTAGTTTGGACTCGACCTACAATGAGCAGTTCTTC.

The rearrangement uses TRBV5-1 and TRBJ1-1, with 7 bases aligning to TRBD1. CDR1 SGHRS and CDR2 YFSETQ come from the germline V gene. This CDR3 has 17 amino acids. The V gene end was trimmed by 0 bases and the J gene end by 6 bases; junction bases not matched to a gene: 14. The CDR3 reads CASSLGRTGDNGAEAFF. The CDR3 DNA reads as TGCGCCAGCAGCTTGGGGCGGACAGGAGACAATGGGGCTGAAGCTTTCTTT.

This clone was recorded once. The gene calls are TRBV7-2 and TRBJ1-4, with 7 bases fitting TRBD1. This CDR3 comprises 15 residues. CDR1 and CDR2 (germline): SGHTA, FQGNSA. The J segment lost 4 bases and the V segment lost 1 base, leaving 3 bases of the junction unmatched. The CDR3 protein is CASSLGDRDNEKLFF. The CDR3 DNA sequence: TGTGCCAGCAGCTTAGGAGACAGGGATAATGAAAAACTGTTTTTT. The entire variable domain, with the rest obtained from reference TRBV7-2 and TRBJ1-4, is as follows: GAGVSQSPSNKVTEKGKDVELRCDPISGHTALYWYRQSLGQGLEFLIYFQGNSAPDKSGLPSDRFSAERTGGSVSTLTIQRTQQEDSAVYLCASSLGDRDNEKLFFGSGTQLSVL.

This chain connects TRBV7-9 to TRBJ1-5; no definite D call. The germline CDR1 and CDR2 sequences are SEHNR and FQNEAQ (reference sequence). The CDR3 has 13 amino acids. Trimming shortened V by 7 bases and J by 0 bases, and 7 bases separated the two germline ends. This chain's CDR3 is CASTSGSNQPQHF. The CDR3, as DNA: TGTGCCAGCACCTCAGGTAGCAATCAGCCCCAGCATTTT.

CDR3 DNA sequence: TGCGCCAGCATGGGGGTAGCCACAGATACGCAGTATTTT. Its translation is CASMGVATDTQYF. This rearrangement joins TRBV10-2 to TRBJ2-3; D could derive from TRBD1 or TRBD2 (5 bases each). V dropped 7 bases and J dropped 2 bases, with 10 bases sitting between them. There are 13 residues in the CDR3. Germline values: CDR1 WSHSY, CDR2 SAAADI.

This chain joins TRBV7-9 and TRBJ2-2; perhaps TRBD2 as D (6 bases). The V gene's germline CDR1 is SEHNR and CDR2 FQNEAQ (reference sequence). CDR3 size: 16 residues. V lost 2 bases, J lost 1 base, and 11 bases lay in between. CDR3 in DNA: TGTGCCAGCAGCTTATTAAAGGGACTGAACACCGGGGAGCTGTTTTTT. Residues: CASSLLKGLNTGELFF.

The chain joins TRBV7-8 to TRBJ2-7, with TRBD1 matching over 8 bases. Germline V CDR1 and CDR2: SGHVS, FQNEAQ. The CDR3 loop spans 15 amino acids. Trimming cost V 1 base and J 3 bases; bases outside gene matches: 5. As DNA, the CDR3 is TGTGCCAGCAGCTTAGATCCGGGACAGGTCTACGAGCAGTACTTC. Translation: CASSLDPGQVYEQYF.

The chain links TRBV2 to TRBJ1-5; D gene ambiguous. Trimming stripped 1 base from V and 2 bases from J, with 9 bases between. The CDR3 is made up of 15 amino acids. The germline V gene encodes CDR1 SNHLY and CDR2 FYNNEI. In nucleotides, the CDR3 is TGTGCCAGCAGTGAAGGGAGCGGGGGCAATCAGCCCCAGCATTTT. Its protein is CASSEGSGGNQPQHF.

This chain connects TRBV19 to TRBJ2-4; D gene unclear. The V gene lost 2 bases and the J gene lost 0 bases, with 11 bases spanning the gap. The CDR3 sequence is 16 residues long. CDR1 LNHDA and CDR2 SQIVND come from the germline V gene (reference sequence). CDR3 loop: CASSISAGLAKNIQYF. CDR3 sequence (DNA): TGTGCCAGTAGTATAAGTGCAGGTTTAGCCAAAAACATTCAGTACTTC.

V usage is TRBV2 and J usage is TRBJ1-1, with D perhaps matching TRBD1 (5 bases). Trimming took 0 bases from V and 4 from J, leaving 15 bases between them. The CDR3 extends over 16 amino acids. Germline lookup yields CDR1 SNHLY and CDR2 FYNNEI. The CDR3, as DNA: TGTGCCAGCAGTGAAGCAGTGATAGGGGCGAGCACTGAAGCTTTCTTT. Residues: CASSEAVIGASTEAFF.

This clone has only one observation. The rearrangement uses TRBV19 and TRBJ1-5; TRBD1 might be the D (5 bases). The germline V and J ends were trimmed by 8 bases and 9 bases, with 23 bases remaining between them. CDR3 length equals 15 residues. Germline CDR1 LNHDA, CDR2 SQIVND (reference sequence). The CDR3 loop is CASDHPGASGRPQHF. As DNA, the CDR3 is TGTGCCAGTGATCACCCCGGCGCATCAGGGAGGCCCCAGCATTTT.

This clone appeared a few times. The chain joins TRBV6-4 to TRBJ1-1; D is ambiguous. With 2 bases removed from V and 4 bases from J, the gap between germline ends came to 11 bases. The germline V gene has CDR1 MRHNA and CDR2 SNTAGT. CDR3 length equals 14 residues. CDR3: CASSDGRDTTEAFF. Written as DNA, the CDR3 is TGTGCCAGCAGTGACGGGCGGGATACCACTGAAGCTTTCTTT.

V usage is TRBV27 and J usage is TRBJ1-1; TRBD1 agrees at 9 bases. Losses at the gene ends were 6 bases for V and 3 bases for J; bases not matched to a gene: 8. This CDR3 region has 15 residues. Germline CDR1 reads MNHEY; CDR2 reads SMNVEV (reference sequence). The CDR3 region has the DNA TGTGCCAGCAGACTTTCCGGGACAGGGTACACTGAAGCTTTCTTT. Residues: CASRLSGTGYTEAFF.

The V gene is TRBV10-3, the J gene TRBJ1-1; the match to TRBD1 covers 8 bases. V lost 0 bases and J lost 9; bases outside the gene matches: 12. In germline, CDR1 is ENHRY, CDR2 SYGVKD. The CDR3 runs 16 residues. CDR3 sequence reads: CAISESTGTGGGQAFF. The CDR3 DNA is TGTGCCATCAGTGAGTCGACCGGGACAGGTGGAGGCCAAGCTTTCTTT.

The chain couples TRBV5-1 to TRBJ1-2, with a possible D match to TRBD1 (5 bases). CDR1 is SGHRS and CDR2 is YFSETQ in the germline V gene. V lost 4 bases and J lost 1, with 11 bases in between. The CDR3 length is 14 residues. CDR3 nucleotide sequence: TGCGCCAGCAGCCCCGAGGGGAATAACTATGGCTACACCTTC. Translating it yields CASSPEGNNYGYTF.